These 27 T cell receptor beta chains were all obtained from the same sample, sequenced in a study of shared clonotypes between healthy human individuals (dated by TCRdb to 2020 to 2022). Library preparation employed the immunoSEQ multiplex PCR assay. TCRdb obtained this table from immuneACCESS and retained in-frame rearrangements with V and J assigned. These tables miss some clones; where compared with another copy, unresolved V genes account for less than half of the shortfall, and the remainder is unexplained. This sample comprises some 2.1 million clones, around 93% of them detected only once. Over 1.5% of the sample comes from the top ten. CD8 naive samples were CD45RO-negative cells positively selected for CCR7, giving a CD45RA+CCR7+ population that excluded TemRA cells. Sample: naive CD8+ T cells from PBMCs. The cell subset or site tag for this specimen amounts to: CD45RA+CCR7+. The receptors were gathered from a young man in good health. Some clones in this sample may be carry-over from other donors' samples.

The V call is TRBV7-2, the J call TRBJ2-7, with 10 positions matching TRBD1. V dropped 5 bases and J dropped 6; count of bases not matched to a gene: 10. The CDR3 sequence is 15 residues long. Germline CDR1 SGHTA, CDR2 FQGNSA. CDR3 amino acids: CASSPDSGTGAEQYF. Written as DNA, the CDR3 is TGTGCCAGCAGCCCCGATTCCGGGACAGGGGCCGAGCAGTACTTC.

This chain links TRBV4-3 with TRBJ2-3; 8 positions match TRBD2. The CDR3 contains 17 residues. J was trimmed by 6 bases and V by 1 base; bases with no gene match: 12. The germline gives CDR1 LGHNA, CDR2 YSLEER. The CDR3 reads CASSQVVLAAIGDTQYF. CDR3 in DNA: TGCGCCAGCAGCCAAGTAGTACTAGCGGCGATCGGGGATACGCAGTATTTT.

This rearrangement joins TRBV11-2 to TRBJ1-1, with 7 bases lining up with TRBD1. This CDR3 is built from 14 residues. Germline V lookup: CDR1 SGHAT, CDR2 FQNNGV. J gave up 5 bases and V 4 bases, and 7 bases lay outside the gene matches. CDR3 residues: CASSSRQGWTEAFF. CDR3 coding DNA: TGTGCCAGCAGCTCACGACAGGGATGGACTGAAGCTTTCTTT.

This clone occurred once. The V and J genes are TRBV5-6 and TRBJ2-7; 9 bases fit TRBD2. Unmatched junction bases numbered 12, after V lost 3 bases and J lost 5 bases. CDR1 is SGHDT, CDR2 YYEEEE, per germline. The CDR3 runs 16 residues. DNA for the CDR3: TGTGCCAGCAGCTCGTTAGCGGGAGAGGAGACCGACGAGCAGTACTTC. Amino acid sequence: CASSSLAGEETDEQYF.

The chain joins TRBV19 to TRBJ2-1; 9 bases fit TRBD2. Germline V gives CDR1 LNHDA, CDR2 SQIVND (reference sequence). V lost 6 bases, J lost 8 bases, and 14 bases stayed unmatched. The CDR3 is made up of 16 amino acids. This CDR3 is CASSSPRREGLHEQFF. CDR3 nucleotides: TGTGCCAGTAGCAGTCCGCGGCGGGAGGGCCTGCATGAGCAGTTCTTC.

A single count supports this clone. The chain links TRBV9 to TRBJ1-1, with TRBD1 matching over 8 bases. This CDR3 has 16 residues. J gave up 6 bases and V 4 bases, and 14 bases lay outside the gene matches. The germline V gene encodes CDR1 SGDLS and CDR2 YYNGEE. CDR3 loop: CASSLEGQAYGAEAFF. The CDR3, as DNA: TGTGCCAGCAGCTTAGAGGGACAGGCGTATGGCGCTGAAGCTTTCTTT.

To note about this clone: Other DNA sequences in this sample translate to the same CDR3. The chain recombines TRBV7-9 with TRBJ2-4; D is uncertain. This CDR3 spans 14 amino acids. V was cut by 1 base and J by 0 bases, with 4 bases left in between. CDR1 and CDR2 (germline): SEHNR, FQNEAQ (reference sequence). DNA of the CDR3: TGTGCCAGCAGCTTAGACTTAGCCAAAAACATTCAGTACTTC. Encoded protein: CASSLDLAKNIQYF.

A note on this clone: A read error is possible here, since a much larger clone lies one base away. This same CDR3 is encoded by further DNA sequences in the sample. The chain recombines TRBV6-5 with TRBJ2-7; possible D gene TRBD1, 6 bases. This CDR3 has 13 residues. The V and J ends lost 4 bases and 1 base respectively, with 8 bases between them. Germline V gives CDR1 MNHEY, CDR2 SVGAGI. The CDR3, as DNA: TGTGCCAGCAGTTTCGGACAGTCCTACGAGCAGTACTTC. Translation gives CASSFGQSYEQYF.

This clone was detected only a few times. The same CDR3 can be traced to other DNA sequences in this sample. V and J are TRBV27 and TRBJ1-2; TRBD1 matches 8 bases. The trim removed 5 bases at V and 2 bases at J, leaving 4 bases unmatched. Germline V gene lookup returns CDR1 MNHEY and CDR2 SMNVEV (reference sequence). The CDR3 consists of 14 residues. The CDR3 sequence: CASSIRTGNYGYTF. CDR3 DNA: TGTGCCAGCAGTATTCGGACAGGGAACTATGGCTACACCTTC.

On this clone: Other DNA sequences in this specimen translate into the identical CDR3. The chain combines TRBV27 with TRBJ1-1, with D unclear. The V end lost 1 base, the J end lost 4 bases, and 13 bases lay between the germline ends. Germline CDR1 MNHEY, CDR2 SMNVEV (reference sequence). CDR3 length equals 15 residues. DNA of the CDR3: TGTGCCAGCAGTTTATTTGGGGATCCCGGCACTGAAGCTTTCTTT. This codes for CASSLFGDPGTEAFF.

The V and J genes are TRBV5-1 and TRBJ2-7, with unresolved D. This CDR3 is 14 amino acids long. Germline V gene sequence: CDR1 SGHRS, CDR2 YFSETQ. V was cut by 4 bases and J by 0 bases, with 11 bases left in between. The CDR3 DNA reads as TGCGCCAGCAGCCCCCGACTGAGCTCCTACGAGCAGTACTTC. Translating it yields CASSPRLSSYEQYF.

The chain joins TRBV6-5 to TRBJ1-6; D ambiguous. The CDR3 runs to 13 residues. Germline CDR1 and CDR2: MNHEY and SVGAGI. V was trimmed by 3 bases and J by 8 bases, leaving 8 bases between them. CDR3 region: CASSYWLDSPLHF. CDR3 in DNA: TGTGCCAGCAGTTATTGGCTGGATTCACCCCTCCACTTT.

This clone was recorded a few times. The chain uses TRBV10-2 and TRBJ2-2; D possibly corresponds to TRBD1 (6 bases). CDR1 and CDR2 (germline): WSHSY, SAAADI. V was trimmed by 4 bases and J by 2 bases, leaving 8 bases between them. This CDR3 region has 14 residues. In DNA form, the CDR3 reads TGCGCCAGCAGTGTGGACAGCAACACCGGGGAGCTGTTTTTT. This codes for CASSVDSNTGELFF.

The chain employs TRBV27 and TRBJ1-2; TRBD1 agrees at 7 bases. In germline, CDR1 is MNHEY, CDR2 SMNVEV (reference sequence). Trimming cost V 5 bases and J 3 bases; bases outside gene matches: 9. The CDR3 extends over 15 amino acids. The CDR3 spells CASSTLDRRYYGYTF. In nucleotides, the CDR3 is TGTGCCAGCAGTACCTTGGACAGGCGATACTATGGCTACACCTTC.

Of note for this clone: Additional DNA sequences in this sample encode the identical CDR3. The chain links TRBV28 to TRBJ2-7, with D possibly being TRBD2 (5 bases). CDR3 size: 13 residues. V gave up 6 bases and J gave up 3 bases, with 12 bases separating them. The germline CDR1 and CDR2 sequences are MDHEN and SYDVKM. CDR3 region: CASRGTGSYEQYF. For the CDR3, the DNA is TGTGCCAGCAGGGGAACGGGGAGCTACGAGCAGTACTTC. Drawing the rest from reference TRBV28 and TRBJ2-7, the complete variable domain is DVKVTQSSRYLVKRTGEKVFLECVQDMDHENMFWYRQDPGLGLRLIYFSYDVKMKEKGDIPEGYSVSREKKERFSLILESASTNQTSMYLCASRGTGSYEQYFGPGTRLTVT.

The rearrangement joins TRBV4-1 to TRBJ2-7; 8 bases match TRBD1. The CDR3 runs to 17 residues. J gave up 3 bases and V 0 bases, and 10 bases lay outside the gene matches. Germline CDR1 MGHRA, CDR2 YSYEKL. The CDR3 sequence: CASSQDRSGTGLYEQYF. As DNA, the CDR3 is TGCGCCAGCAGCCAAGATCGGTCCGGGACAGGACTCTACGAGCAGTACTTC.

V and J are TRBV11-2 and TRBJ2-5, with TRBD2 as a possible D gene (5 bases). V gave up 4 bases and J gave up 2 bases, with 17 bases separating them. The CDR3 contains 16 residues. Per germline, CDR1 SGHAT and CDR2 FQNNGV. CDR3 DNA: TGTGCCAGCAGCTCCCGGGGTCCCCTATTTCAAGAGACCCAGTACTTC. It encodes CASSSRGPLFQETQYF.

This clone was counted between two and nine times. V is TRBV28 and J is TRBJ1-5; D perhaps matches TRBD1 (5 bases). V was pared by 5 bases and J by 7 bases, with 15 bases between. This CDR3 comprises 14 residues. Germline V gene sequence: CDR1 MDHEN, CDR2 SYDVKM. This CDR3 is CASSPRGLRQPQHF. The CDR3, as DNA: TGTGCCAGCAGTCCGCGGGGGTTGAGGCAGCCCCAGCATTTT. Complete variable domain (other parts from reference TRBV28 and TRBJ1-5): DVKVTQSSRYLVKRTGEKVFLECVQDMDHENMFWYRQDPGLGLRLIYFSYDVKMKEKGDIPEGYSVSREKKERFSLILESASTNQTSMYLCASSPRGLRQPQHFGDGTRLSIL.

The CDR3: CASSDRGQNEQYF. As DNA, the CDR3 is TGTGCCAGCAGTGACAGGGGGCAGAACGAGCAGTACTTC. The chain joins TRBV2 to TRBJ2-5; 8 bases agree with TRBD1. The J call may be faulty, since TRBJ2-7 better matches the DNA end. Looked up from germline, CDR1 is SNHLY and CDR2 is FYNNEI. CDR3 length: 13 residues.

The sample holds one count of this clone. The chain uses TRBV11-2 and TRBJ2-3, with D maybe TRBD1 (5 bases). CDR1 SGHAT and CDR2 FQNNGV come from the germline V gene. This CDR3 is 14 amino acids long. Trimming removed 7 bases at V and 0 bases at J, with 11 bases between. In DNA form, the CDR3 reads TGTGCCAGCACCTGGGGCATGAGCACAGATACGCAGTATTTT. Protein sequence: CASTWGMSTDTQYF.

With respect to this clone: A read error is possible here, since a much larger clone lies one base away. Within the sample, other DNA sequences also encode this same CDR3. The chain recombines TRBV9 with TRBJ2-7, with D perhaps assigned TRBD1 or TRBD2 (5 bases each). V shed 0 bases and J shed 0 bases, with 7 bases lying between them. The CDR3 spans 14 residues. Germline loops: CDR1 SGDLS, CDR2 YYNGEE. The CDR3 region has the DNA TGTGCCAGCAGCGTAGGGGACGGCTCCTACGAGCAGTACTTC. This encodes CASSVGDGSYEQYF. The entire variable domain, with the rest obtained from reference TRBV9 and TRBJ2-7, is as follows: DSGVTQTPKHLITATGQRVTLRCSPRSGDLSVYWYQQSLDQGLQFLIQYYNGEERAKGNILERFSAQQFPDLHSELNLSSLELGDSALYFCASSVGDGSYEQYFGPGTRLTVT.

This chain links TRBV4-3 with TRBJ2-3, with a possible D match to TRBD2 (6 bases). CDR1 is LGHNA, CDR2 YSLEER, per germline. Trimming took off 3 bases at V and 2 bases at J, with 12 bases between the two ends. The CDR3 loop spans 15 amino acids. The CDR3 DNA reads TGCGCCAGCAGCCAGAGCATAGCGGCCACAGATACGCAGTATTTT. Its protein product is CASSQSIAATDTQYF.

The CDR3 sequence is CASSWGTSGLRLNYEQYF. The CDR3 bases are TGTGCCAGCAGTTGGGGGACTAGCGGGCTTAGGCTCAACTACGAGCAGTACTTC. The rearrangement links TRBV28 to TRBJ2-7; 12 nucleotides line up with TRBD2. This CDR3 region has 18 residues. J lost 3 bases, V lost 4 bases, and 13 bases had no gene match. CDR1 and CDR2 from the germline V gene are MDHEN and SYDVKM.

The chain has TRBV5-1 and TRBJ2-1, with a weak D call TRBD1 (6 bases). CDR1 SGHRS and CDR2 YFSETQ come from the germline V gene. The CDR3 runs to 15 residues. The V and J ends lost 6 bases and 4 bases respectively, with 17 bases between them. The CDR3 protein is CASNDRPGEYNEQFF. DNA of the CDR3: TGCGCCAGCAACGACAGGCCCGGAGAATACAATGAGCAGTTCTTC.

For this clone: The same CDR3 arises from other DNA sequences in this sample as well. V usage is TRBV27 and J usage is TRBJ1-1; D not resolved. The V gene's germline CDR1 is MNHEY and CDR2 SMNVEV (reference sequence). Trimming took 5 bases from V and 4 from J, leaving 11 bases between them. The CDR3 is 13 residues long. DNA of the CDR3: TGTGCCAGCAGTCCCCGCCTGGGCACTGAAGCTTTCTTT. Amino acid sequence: CASSPRLGTEAFF.

A remark on this clone: The sample holds other DNA sequences that translate to the same CDR3. This sequence joins TRBV27 and TRBJ2-7; TRBD2 aligns across 7 bases. The junction had 2 bases not matched to a gene; V was cut back by 4 bases and J by 2 bases. Germline V lookup: CDR1 MNHEY, CDR2 SMNVEV (reference sequence). The CDR3 extends over 13 amino acids. This chain's CDR3 is CASSSRGAYEQYF. The CDR3 region has the DNA TGTGCCAGCAGTTCCCGGGGGGCCTACGAGCAGTACTTC.

This sequence joins TRBV15 and TRBJ1-1; D gene ambiguous. V shed 3 bases and J shed 4 bases, with 15 bases lying between them. Looked up from germline, CDR1 is LNHNV and CDR2 is YYDKDF (reference sequence). The CDR3 spans 15 residues. CDR3 nucleotides: TGTGCCACCAGCAGGAGCCGGGGTTCGGGCACTGAAGCTTTCTTT. This gives the protein CATSRSRGSGTEAFF.